Presented here are 23 T cell receptor beta chains from one specimen sequenced in a study of blood T cell repertoires in COVID-19. Measured with immunoSEQ multiplex PCR; TCRdb has only the in-frame clones, and not every one. The data hold under 300,000 clones, with about nine tenths observed a single time. The sequenced material came from peripheral blood. The receptors were sampled from a woman aged 35 to 49 who had recovered from COVID-19.

This chain uses TRBV19 with TRBJ1-5; D not resolved. The CDR3 spans 13 residues. Looked up from germline, CDR1 is LNHDA and CDR2 is SQIVND (reference sequence). The germline V and J ends were trimmed by 6 bases and 1 base, with 7 bases remaining between them. CDR3: CASRQQSNQPQHF. The CDR3 DNA is TGTGCCAGTAGACAACAGAGCAATCAGCCCCAGCATTTT.

This chain joins TRBV27 and TRBJ1-2; TRBD1 matches 7 bases. The germline V gene encodes CDR1 MNHEY and CDR2 SMNVEV (reference sequence). V shed 6 bases and J 4 bases; nucleotides not matched to a gene: 8. The CDR3 length is 14 residues. DNA of the CDR3: TGTGCCAGCAGCAATTTTGGGACAGTCTATGGCTACACCTTC. Protein: CASSNFGTVYGYTF.

The V call is TRBV19, the J call TRBJ2-3; 11 nucleotides line up with TRBD2. The CDR3 has 15 amino acids. CDR1 and CDR2 (germline): LNHDA, SQIVND (reference sequence). The V gene end was trimmed by 2 bases and the J gene end by 6 bases; junction bases not matched to a gene: 4. For the CDR3, the DNA is TGTGCCAGTAGTATACTAGCGGGAGGTGTGGATACGCAGTATTTT. Residues: CASSILAGGVDTQYF.

This chain connects TRBV19 to TRBJ2-7; TRBD1 matches 8 bases. CDR1 and CDR2 (germline): LNHDA, SQIVND (reference sequence). CDR3 length: 15 amino acids. V trimming: 5 bases; J trimming: 2 bases; junction bases outside the gene matches: 8. CDR3 DNA sequence: TGTGCCAGTAGTCCCTACAGGGGGAGCCCCTACGAGCAGTACTTC. Its translation is CASSPYRGSPYEQYF.

The chain carries TRBV7-2 and TRBJ2-3; weak D call: TRBD2 (6 bases). Trimming shortened V by 1 base and J by 0 bases, and 11 bases separated the two germline ends. Germline V gives CDR1 SGHTA, CDR2 FQGNSA. This CDR3 is built from 16 residues. CDR3 in amino acids: CASSLGGSGSTDTQYF. The DNA of the CDR3 is TGTGCCAGCAGCTTAGGGGGTAGCGGTAGCACAGATACGCAGTATTTT.

This CDR3 reads CATRVYSGTRGTYNEQFF. CDR3 sequence (DNA): TGTGCCACCCGTGTTTATAGCGGGACAAGAGGAACCTACAATGAGCAGTTCTTC. The genes are TRBV24-1 and TRBJ2-1; 8 nucleotides match TRBD2. With 9 bases clipped from V and 2 bases from J, the junction kept 17 bases outside the gene matches. CDR1 KGHDR and CDR2 SFDVKD come from the germline V gene. CDR3 length: 18 amino acids.

About this clone: Different DNA sequences within this sample yield the same CDR3. The chain couples TRBV3-1 (or the pseudogene TRBV3-2) to TRBJ2-7; 8 positions match TRBD2. Trimming cost V 4 bases and J 1 base; bases outside gene matches: 3. The CDR3 sequence is 14 residues long. CDR1 LGHDT and CDR2 YNNKEL come from the germline V gene (reference sequence). CDR3 sequence (DNA): TGTGCCAGCAGCCCCACTAGCGGTTCCTACGAGCAGTACTTC. It translates to CASSPTSGSYEQYF.

V is TRBV6-1 and J is TRBJ2-7; 7 positions match TRBD2. The CDR3 contains 16 residues. Germline lookup yields CDR1 MNHNS and CDR2 SASEGT. After removal of 3 bases from V and 2 bases from J, the junction contained 10 bases not matched to a gene. CDR3 amino acids: CASSDHPSGPTYEQYF. The CDR3 nucleotides read TGTGCCAGCAGTGACCACCCTAGCGGCCCTACCTACGAGCAGTACTTC.

This rearrangement joins TRBV11-2 to TRBJ1-1; TRBD1 matches at 7 bases. The CDR3 has 16 amino acids. From germline, CDR1 is SGHAT and CDR2 FQNNGV. V trimming: 5 bases; J trimming: 1 base; junction bases outside the gene matches: 10. The CDR3 DNA sequence: TGTGCCAGCAGCGACCCGTACAGGGGCGGGAACACTGAAGCTTTCTTT. Its translation: CASSDPYRGGNTEAFF.

This clone was seen once. The same CDR3 arises from other DNA sequences in this sample as well. This chain joins TRBV12-3 or TRBV12-4 and TRBJ2-2, with D possibly being TRBD2 (6 bases). Trimming took off 6 bases at V and 6 bases at J, with 11 bases between the two ends. The CDR3 contains 13 residues. The CDR3 loop reads CASREGDPGELFF. The CDR3 region has the DNA TGTGCCAGCAGGGAGGGAGACCCCGGGGAGCTGTTTTTT.

This chain uses TRBV9 with TRBJ1-1; no reliable D call. The V end lost 0 bases, the J end lost 0 bases, and 6 bases lay between the germline ends. CDR3 size: 14 residues. Germline V gene data show CDR1 as SGDLS and CDR2 as YYNGEE. CDR3 sequence (DNA): TGTGCCAGCAGCGTAGCTACGGTGAACACTGAAGCTTTCTTT. It specifies CASSVATVNTEAFF.

V is TRBV29-1 and J is TRBJ1-5; 9 bases agree with TRBD1. The V gene's germline CDR1 is SQVTM and CDR2 ANQGSEA. CDR3 size: 14 residues. J lost 4 bases, V lost 3 bases, and 4 bases had no gene match. The CDR3 DNA reads TGCAGCGTTGATGTCGGGACAGGGAATCAGCCCCAGCATTTT. Protein: CSVDVGTGNQPQHF.

This clone appeared a few times. The V and J genes are TRBV19 and TRBJ1-1; 10 positions agree with TRBD1. After removal of 1 base from V and 1 base from J, the junction contained 6 bases not matched to a gene. The germline gives CDR1 LNHDA, CDR2 SQIVND (reference sequence). The CDR3 is made up of 17 amino acids. Written as DNA, the CDR3 is TGTGCCAGTAGTATAGGACAGGGGGCGCGGGAGAACACTGAAGCTTTCTTT. Translated: CASSIGQGARENTEAFF. Variable domain in full (rest from reference TRBV19 and TRBJ1-1): DGGITQSPKYLFRKEGQNVTLSCEQNLNHDAMYWYRQDPGQGLRLIYYSQIVNDFQKGDIAEGYSVSREKKESFPLTVTSAQKNPTAFYLCASSIGQGARENTEAFFGQGTRLTVV.

The CDR3 sequence is CASSPSTQGQYEQYF. Written as DNA, the CDR3 is TGCGCCAGCAGCCCCTCCACGCAGGGGCAGTACGAGCAGTACTTC. The chain joins TRBV5-1 to TRBJ2-7; D is perhaps TRBD1 (6 bases). V dropped 4 bases and J dropped 4 bases, with 18 bases sitting between them. There are 15 residues in the CDR3. CDR1 and CDR2 from the germline V gene are SGHRS and YFSETQ. Combining the CDR3 with reference TRBV5-1 and TRBJ2-7 gives the whole variable domain KAGVTQTPRYLIKTRGQQVTLSCSPISGHRSVSWYQQTPGQGLQFLFEYFSETQRNKGNFPGRFSGRQFSNSRSEMNVSTLELGDSALYLCASSPSTQGQYEQYFGPGTRLTVT.

Only one count was recorded for this clone. V and J are TRBV5-1 and TRBJ2-2; D gene ambiguous. V dropped 4 bases and J dropped 6 bases, with 13 bases sitting between them. Germline CDR1 is SGHRS and CDR2 is YFSETQ. CDR3 length equals 14 residues. Here the CDR3 reads CASSLAILAGELFF. The DNA for the CDR3 is TGCGCCAGCAGCCTGGCTATACTGGCCGGGGAGCTGTTTTTT. The entire variable domain, with the rest obtained from reference TRBV5-1 and TRBJ2-2, is as follows: KAGVTQTPRYLIKTRGQQVTLSCSPISGHRSVSWYQQTPGQGLQFLFEYFSETQRNKGNFPGRFSGRQFSNSRSEMNVSTLELGDSALYLCASSLAILAGELFFGEGSRLTVL.

The CDR3 reads CASSQGTATNEKLFF. DNA of the CDR3: TGTGCCAGTAGCCAAGGGACAGCTACAAATGAAAAACTGTTTTTT. The chain recombines TRBV19 with TRBJ1-4, with 7 bases that match TRBD1. Per the germline V gene, CDR1 is LNHDA and CDR2 is SQIVND (reference sequence). This CDR3 is 15 amino acids long. The ends lost 6 bases at V and 5 bases at J; junction bases unmatched: 9.

The rearrangement joins TRBV15 to TRBJ2-5, with TRBD1 identical over 8 bases. The V segment lost 0 bases and the J segment 9 bases; nucleotides outside the gene matches: 9. The CDR3 runs to 15 residues. CDR1 is LNHNV and CDR2 is YYDKDF in the germline V gene (reference sequence). The CDR3 sequence: CATSRDPTGGGAQYF. CDR3 sequence (DNA): TGTGCCACCAGCAGAGATCCCACAGGGGGTGGGGCCCAGTACTTC.

The V and J genes are TRBV3-1 (or the pseudogene TRBV3-2) and TRBJ2-3; 8 positions agree with TRBD1. CDR3 size: 15 residues. Germline V gene data show CDR1 as LGHDT and CDR2 as YNNKEL (reference sequence). V was pared by 4 bases and J by 1 base, with 4 bases of the junction left unmatched. DNA for the CDR3: TGTGCCAGCAGCCTAGGGACAGGCCGCACAGATACGCAGTATTTT. The encoded protein is CASSLGTGRTDTQYF.

CDR3: CASSPQPPLAAAGNEQFF. The CDR3 region has the DNA TGTGCCAGCAGCCCCCAACCACCACTAGCGGCGGCCGGCAATGAGCAGTTCTTC. The chain uses TRBV2 and TRBJ2-1, with TRBD2 matching 8 bases. The CDR3 runs 18 residues. With V trimmed by 6 bases and J by 6 bases, 19 bases remained unmatched. Germline CDR1 is SNHLY and CDR2 is FYNNEI.

The chain employs TRBV5-1 and TRBJ1-1, with 7 nucleotides matching TRBD1. The V and J ends lost 4 bases and 6 bases, in that order; junction bases with no gene match: 6. The CDR3 has 13 residues. Germline V gives CDR1 SGHRS, CDR2 YFSETQ. The CDR3 loop is CASSIGTDAEAFF. The CDR3 coding sequence is TGCGCCAGCAGCATAGGGACAGACGCTGAAGCTTTCTTT.

CDR3 region: CASIGDRLLYGYTF. The CDR3 coding sequence is TGTGCCAGCATTGGGGACAGACTTCTCTATGGCTACACCTTC. This sequence joins TRBV6-5 and TRBJ1-2; 7 bases are a match to TRBD1. CDR3 size: 14 residues. J was trimmed by 4 bases and V by 7 bases; bases with no gene match: 9. Germline CDR1 MNHEY, CDR2 SVGAGI.

This clone was counted once. The chain joins TRBV7-2 to TRBJ2-1; TRBD2 matches 7 bases. CDR1 is SGHTA and CDR2 is FQGNSA in the germline V gene. V lost 1 base and J lost 7; bases outside the gene matches: 7. The CDR3 covers 15 residues. The CDR3 is CASSLGLAAWNEQFF. The CDR3 DNA reads as TGTGCCAGCAGCTTAGGGCTAGCGGCTTGGAATGAGCAGTTCTTC. The full variable domain, completed using reference TRBV7-2 and TRBJ2-1, is GAGVSQSPSNKVTEKGKDVELRCDPISGHTALYWYRQSLGQGLEFLIYFQGNSAPDKSGLPSDRFSAERTGGSVSTLTIQRTQQEDSAVYLCASSLGLAAWNEQFFGPGTRLTVL.

The CDR3: CASNLAGTYHEQFF. For the CDR3, the DNA is TGTGCCAGCAACTTAGCGGGGACGTACCATGAGCAGTTCTTC. J is TRBJ2-1 and V is TRBV6-6; 8 positions agree with TRBD2. The CDR3 is 14 residues long. Looked up from germline, CDR1 is MNHNY and CDR2 is SVGAGI (reference sequence). V gave up 7 bases and J gave up 8 bases; unmatched junction bases: 10.